One and the same sample provided the 15 T cell receptor beta chains below, sequenced in a study of vaccination and CD4 T cells after COVID-19. These receptors have no known antigen. An Oncomine TCR Beta short-read assay was used to sequence the DNA from cultured CD4+ T cells. A single record per CDR3 protein comes from TCRdb applying MiXCR to the PCR reads. The sample consists of about 20,000 distinct CDR3 sequences, roughly 40% of them appearing once. Sample time point: late sampling 161 to 241 days after vaccination in a few convalescent patients. Treatment described: approximately 11-day PBMC culture with coronavirus spike peptide pools or control peptides (ViraFEST assay). Here the sequenced sample was CD4+ T cells from blood, cultured in vitro, taken about 7 months after SARS-CoV-2 vaccination. These receptors all come from a human donor who had recovered from COVID-19.

This chain uses TRBV28 with TRBJ1-5, with D possibly matching TRBD1 (5 bases). This CDR3 has 17 amino acids. The germline gives CDR1 MDHEN, CDR2 SYDVKM. V was pared by 5 bases and J by 7 bases, with 24 bases between. This CDR3 reads CASSPYYRIVGGQPQHF. CDR3 DNA: TGTGCCAGCAGTCCCTACTACAGGATAGTCGGCGGACAGCCCCAGCATTTT. The variable domain in full, completed from reference TRBV28 and TRBJ1-5, reads DVKVTQSSRYLVKRTGEKVFLECVQDMDHENMFWYRQDPGLGLRLIYFSYDVKMKEKGDIPEGYSVSREKKERFSLILESASTNQTSMYLCASSPYYRIVGGQPQHFGDGTRLSIL.

This clonotype was recorded a few times. The chain couples TRBV15 to TRBJ1-1; possibly TRBD1 for D (6 bases). The V end was cut by 0 bases, the J end by 3 bases, with 14 bases between. The germline V gene encodes CDR1 LNHNV and CDR2 YYDKDF (reference sequence). CDR3 length: 16 residues. CDR3 in DNA: TGTGCCACCAGCAGAGATCGAAGGGGGAGGGACACTGAAGCTTTCTTT. Translating gives CATSRDRRGRDTEAFF.

This rearrangement joins TRBV6-2 or TRBV6-3 to TRBJ2-1; no clear D gene. The CDR3 is 14 amino acids. CDR1 and CDR2 (germline): MNHEY, SVGEGT. V lost 5 bases to trimming and J lost 7 bases, with 15 bases between them. The CDR3 spells CASSADSMGNEQFF. CDR3 DNA: TGTGCCAGCAGTGCAGACTCCATGGGGAATGAGCAGTTCTTC.

This clonotype has a handful of counts. The V call is TRBV20-1, the J call TRBJ2-7; D remains unclear. The CDR3 runs to 11 residues. V was cut by 0 bases and J by 5 bases, with 5 bases left in between. From germline, CDR1 is DFQATT and CDR2 SNEGSKA (reference sequence). CDR3 loop: CSARDPHEQYF. The CDR3 nucleotides read TGCAGTGCTAGAGACCCCCACGAGCAGTACTTC.

The genes are TRBV20-1 and TRBJ2-6; unclear D gene. Trimming took off 4 bases at V and 0 bases at J, with 13 bases between the two ends. Germline V gene sequence: CDR1 DFQATT, CDR2 SNEGSKA (reference sequence). CDR3 length equals 16 residues. CDR3 region: CSAKSLGISGANVLTF. The CDR3 DNA reads as TGCAGTGCTAAGAGTCTAGGGATCTCTGGGGCCAACGTCCTGACTTTC.

This clonotype was picked up a small number of times. The chain is built from TRBV4-2 and TRBJ2-5, with no clear D. CDR1 is LGHNA, CDR2 YNFKEQ, per germline. Deletions cut 6 bases from V and 4 bases from J, with 6 bases between. The CDR3 totals 11 residues. Here the CDR3 reads CASSTSETQYF. CDR3 DNA sequence: TGTGCCAGCAGTACGTCAGAGACCCAGTACTTC.

The V call is TRBV27, the J call TRBJ1-1, with D maybe TRBD1 (5 bases). Trimming left V 6 bases short and J 5 bases short, with 16 bases between. The CDR3 length is 14 residues. Germline CDR1 is MNHEY and CDR2 is SMNVEV (reference sequence). The CDR3 DNA is TGTGCCAGCAGATCCCTCGCAGGGTTAACTGAAGCTTTCTTT. Protein: CASRSLAGLTEAFF.

DNA of the CDR3: TGTGCCAGCAGCCGGCGTCCTGAGCAGTTCTTC. Protein: CASSRRPEQFF. The V and J genes are TRBV6-1 and TRBJ2-1; D remains unclear. In germline, CDR1 is MNHNS, CDR2 SASEGT. The CDR3 is made up of 11 amino acids. Trimming shortened V by 6 bases and J by 9 bases, and 9 bases separated the two germline ends.

The genes are TRBV28 and TRBJ1-2; weak D call: TRBD1 (6 bases). This CDR3 region has 16 residues. Germline V lookup: CDR1 MDHEN, CDR2 SYDVKM. V lost 1 base and J lost 2, with 14 bases in between. CDR3: CASSLLPGAANYGYTF. CDR3 nucleotides: TGTGCCAGCAGTTTATTACCGGGGGCTGCCAACTATGGCTACACCTTC.

The rearrangement links TRBV25-1 to TRBJ2-1, with 7 bases matching TRBD2. Trimming removed 7 bases from V and 5 bases from J; junction bases left unmatched: 8. CDR1 MGHDK and CDR2 SYGVNS come from the germline V gene. The CDR3 sequence is 14 residues long. CDR3 nucleotides: TGTGCCAGCACCCTGGCGGGAGCTCACAATGAGCAGTTCTTC. Protein sequence: CASTLAGAHNEQFF.

This chain connects TRBV28 to TRBJ1-6; possible D gene TRBD1, 5 bases. The germline gives CDR1 MDHEN, CDR2 SYDVKM. This CDR3 spans 15 amino acids. V lost 6 bases and J lost 8, with 17 bases in between. Here the CDR3 reads CASRRTGLKDSPLHF. The CDR3 DNA is TGTGCCAGCAGGCGAACAGGCCTTAAAGATTCACCCCTCCACTTT.

This CDR3 reads CASSRTSTDTQYF. The DNA for the CDR3 is TGTGCCAGCAGCCGGACTAGCACAGATACGCAGTATTTT. The V and J genes are TRBV7-2 and TRBJ2-3, with D maybe TRBD2 (5 bases). In germline, CDR1 is SGHTA, CDR2 FQGNSA. The CDR3 spans 13 residues. Trimming cost V 5 bases and J 0 bases, with 6 bases left between them.

This clonotype was observed a handful of times. One junction end does not reproduce the germline sequence, and a read error may be involved. This chain uses TRBV24-1 with TRBJ2-7, with D unresolved. This CDR3 spans 11 amino acids. Per germline, CDR1 KGHDR and CDR2 SFDVKD. The CDR3, as DNA: TGTGCCACCAATTCAGGTAGGGAACTGCACTTC. Protein product: CATNSGRELHF.

This clonotype is classed as medium-sized. The chain employs TRBV20-1 and TRBJ1-1; D unclear. The V end was cut by 4 bases, the J end by 7 bases, with 13 bases between. This CDR3 spans 12 amino acids. CDR1 DFQATT and CDR2 SNEGSKA come from the germline V gene (reference sequence). The CDR3 coding sequence is TGCAGTGCTAACGGGGTTACGAGTGAAGCTTTCTTT. It encodes CSANGVTSEAFF.

This clonotype was found a few times. The CDR3 bases are TGTGCCAGCAGCATACAGGGAATTGGGTACGAGCAGTACTTC. Residues: CASSIQGIGYEQYF. This chain joins TRBV7-8 and TRBJ2-7; perhaps TRBD1 as D (6 bases). CDR1 and CDR2 from the germline V gene are SGHVS and FQNEAQ. V was shortened by 5 bases and J by 4 bases, with 15 bases between the two germline ends. The CDR3 sequence is 14 residues long.